Sequencing of this T cell receptor (beta chain) was carried out in a study of blood T cell repertoires in COVID-19. Background on the study: Samples of COVID-19 (acute and convalescent) were obtained from the United States, Italy and Spain. PBMCs, B-cell-depleted T cells, or T cells provided the cDNA or gDNA that made up the material.

CDR1 LGHDT and CDR2 YNNKEL come from the germline V gene (reference sequence). Trimming stripped 0 bases from V and 4 bases from J, with 15 bases between. The CDR3 contains 16 residues. In the case of this clone: The same CDR3 is also encoded by other DNA sequences in this sample.

Authors' methods: Counts of nucleated cells, estimated from reference gene primer amplification, were obtained. Produced via immunoSEQ multiplex PCR; TCRdb's table is partial and in-frame only. V and J calls and clone size come straight from that table; D and trimming were deduced from the DNA. Of approximately 220,000 clones in the sample, 80% to 90% were seen once. The sequenced material came from peripheral blood. The sequence was obtained from a man aged 45-65 years who had recovered from COVID-19. The V call is TRBV3-1 (or the pseudogene TRBV3-2), the J call TRBJ2-5; tentatively, D is TRBD2 (5 bases). The DNA of the CDR3 is TGTGCCAGCAGCCAAGATCAGGCCAGAGGGAGAGAGACCCAGTACTTC. Translated, it gives CASSQDQARGRETQYF.